This T cell receptor beta chain derives from a study of technical replicates of blood from four donors. The germline V gene encodes CDR1 SGHDT and CDR2 YYEEEE. This CDR3 region has 14 residues. With V trimmed by 4 bases and J by 8 bases, 9 bases remained unmatched. Libraries were prepared by immunoSEQ multiplex PCR; TCRdb keeps only in-frame clonotypes and omits some of them. The table has about 53,000 clones, approximately 86% seen once. The sequence was collected from a human donor in good health. Some clones in this sample may be carry-over from other donors' samples. The chain is built from TRBV5-6 and TRBJ2-1; 7 bases fit TRBD2. The sample comprised PBMCs. This CDR3 reads CASSSGDWRDEQFF. The CDR3 DNA reads as TGTGCCAGCAGCAGCGGGGACTGGCGGGATGAGCAGTTCTTC.